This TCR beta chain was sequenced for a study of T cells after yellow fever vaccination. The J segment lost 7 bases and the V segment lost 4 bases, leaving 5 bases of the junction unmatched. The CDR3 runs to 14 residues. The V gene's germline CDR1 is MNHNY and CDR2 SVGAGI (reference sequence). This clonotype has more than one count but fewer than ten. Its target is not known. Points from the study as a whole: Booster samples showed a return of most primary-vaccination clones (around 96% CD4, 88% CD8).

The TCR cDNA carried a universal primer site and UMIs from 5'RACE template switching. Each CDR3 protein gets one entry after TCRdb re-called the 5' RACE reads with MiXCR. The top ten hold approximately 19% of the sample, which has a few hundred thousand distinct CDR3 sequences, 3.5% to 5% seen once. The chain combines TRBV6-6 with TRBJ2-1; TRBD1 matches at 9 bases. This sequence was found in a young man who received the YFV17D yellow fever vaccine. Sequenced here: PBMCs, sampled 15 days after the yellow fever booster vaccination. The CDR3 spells CASSSVQGANEQFF. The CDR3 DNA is TGTGCCAGCAGTTCCGTACAGGGGGCAAATGAGCAGTTCTTC.